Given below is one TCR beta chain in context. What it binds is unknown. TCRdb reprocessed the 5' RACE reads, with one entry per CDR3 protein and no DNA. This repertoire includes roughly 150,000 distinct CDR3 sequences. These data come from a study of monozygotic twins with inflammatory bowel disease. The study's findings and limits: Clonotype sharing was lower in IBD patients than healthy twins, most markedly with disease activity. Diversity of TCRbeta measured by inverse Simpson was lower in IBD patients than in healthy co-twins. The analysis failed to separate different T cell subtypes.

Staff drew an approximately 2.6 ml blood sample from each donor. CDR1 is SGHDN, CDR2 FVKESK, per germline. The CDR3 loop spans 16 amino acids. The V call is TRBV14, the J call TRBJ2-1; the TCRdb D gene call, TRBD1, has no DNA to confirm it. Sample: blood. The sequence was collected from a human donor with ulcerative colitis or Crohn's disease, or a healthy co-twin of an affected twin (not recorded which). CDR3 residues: CASSPREGGRYNEQFF. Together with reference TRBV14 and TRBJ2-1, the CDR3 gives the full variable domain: EAGVTQFPSHSVIEKGQTVTLRCDPISGHDNLYWYRRVMGKEIKFLLHFVKESKQDESGMPNNRFLAERTGGTYSTLKVQPAELEDSGVYFCASSPREGGRYNEQFFGPGTRLTVL.